This T cell receptor (beta chain) was observed in a study of T cells after yellow fever vaccination. TCRdb used MiXCR to reprocess the 5' RACE reads, holding one entry per CDR3 protein. Of about 350,000 distinct CDR3 sequences listed, roughly 10% are singletons. The CDR3 length is 15 residues. Per the germline V gene, CDR1 is SEHNR and CDR2 is FQNEAQ (reference sequence). The V end lost 1 base, the J end lost 6 bases, and 16 bases lay between the germline ends. This sequence joins TRBV7-9 and TRBJ2-7; possibly TRBD1 for D (6 bases). This receptor was obtained from a young man who received the YFV17D yellow fever vaccine. The sample in question was PBMCs, obtained on the day of the first yellow fever vaccination. Written as DNA, the CDR3 is TGTGCCAGCAGCTTAGTTGGGGGCGCCTTTTCCGAGCAGTACTTC. It codes for CASSLVGGAFSEQYF.